The 29 T cell receptor beta chains listed next were all sequenced from one sample in a study of early T cells in non-severe SARS-CoV-2 infection. TCRdb re-called the 5' RACE reads with MiXCR, one entry per CDR3 protein. In the table there are about 81,000 distinct CDR3 sequences, around 14% of which are singletons. Specimen: whole blood. These receptors all come from an adult who was a healthcare worker with PCR-confirmed SARS-CoV-2 infection or an uninfected control (not recorded which).

This clonotype has ten or more counts. The chain has TRBV7-9 and TRBJ2-5, with D possibly matching TRBD1 (5 bases). Germline V gene lookup returns CDR1 SEHNR and CDR2 FQNEAQ (reference sequence). The CDR3 contains 11 residues. Trimming took off 8 bases at V and 2 bases at J, with 6 bases between the two ends. The CDR3 coding sequence is TGTGCCAGCCAGGGACAAGAGACCCAGTACTTC. The encoded protein is CASQGQETQYF.

This clonotype was picked up many times. The gene calls are TRBV19 and TRBJ2-5; the D call may be TRBD1 or TRBD2 (5 bases each). CDR3 size: 13 residues. Trimming shortened V by 5 bases and J by 5 bases, and 12 bases separated the two germline ends. The germline gives CDR1 LNHDA, CDR2 SQIVND (reference sequence). CDR3 nucleotide sequence: TGTGCCAGTAGTTTGGCGTGGGGGGAGACCCAGTACTTC. As protein: CASSLAWGETQYF. Full variable domain (missing parts from reference TRBV19 and TRBJ2-5): DGGITQSPKYLFRKEGQNVTLSCEQNLNHDAMYWYRQDPGQGLRLIYYSQIVNDFQKGDIAEGYSVSREKKESFPLTVTSAQKNPTAFYLCASSLAWGETQYFGPGTRLLVL.

This clonotype was observed a few times. This rearrangement joins TRBV13 to TRBJ2-1; 11 positions agree with TRBD2. The CDR3 is 16 amino acids. With 5 bases clipped from V and 8 bases from J, the junction kept 11 bases outside the gene matches. Germline-derived CDR1 and CDR2 are PRHDT and FYEKMQ (reference sequence). The CDR3 DNA reads as TGTGCCAGCAGCCGGCCTGGACTAGCGGGCCACGATGAGCAGTTCTTC. This gives the protein CASSRPGLAGHDEQFF.

The chain recombines TRBV5-8 with TRBJ1-1; the D gene is possibly TRBD1 (5 bases). The germline V gene encodes CDR1 SGHTS and CDR2 YDEGEE. V was cut by 0 bases and J by 2 bases, with 20 bases left in between. The CDR3 is made up of 18 amino acids. CDR3 DNA sequence: TGTGCCAGCAGCTTGGACGGGGGTGTCGGACACCTAAACACTGAAGCTTTCTTT. Translated: CASSLDGGVGHLNTEAFF.

V gene TRBV6-5 combines with J gene TRBJ2-5; possibly TRBD1 for D (6 bases). Germline CDR1 reads MNHEY; CDR2 reads SVGAGI. The CDR3 has 14 amino acids. Trimming took 6 bases from V and 1 from J, leaving 12 bases between them. The CDR3 bases are TGTGCCAGCAGCCGCTGGGGGCGCCAAGAGACCCAGTACTTC. The encoded protein is CASSRWGRQETQYF.

The chain combines TRBV29-1 with TRBJ2-5; 15 bases are shared with TRBD2. CDR1 is SQVTM, CDR2 ANQGSEA, per germline. The CDR3 runs to 14 residues. V dropped 6 bases and J dropped 10; count of bases not matched to a gene: 9. In nucleotides, the CDR3 is TGCAGCGTGGAGCCCCGGACTAGCGGGAGGGGCCAGTACTTC. The encoded protein is CSVEPRTSGRGQYF.

This clonotype was seen a handful of times. V and J are TRBV2 and TRBJ2-5, with 8 nucleotides matching TRBD2. This CDR3 has 15 amino acids. V lost 7 bases and J lost 1; bases outside the gene matches: 8. Germline loops: CDR1 SNHLY, CDR2 FYNNEI. The CDR3 nucleotides read TGTGCCAGCAATCACGGGAGGGTCACCCAAGAGACCCAGTACTTC. This translates into CASNHGRVTQETQYF.

The chain combines TRBV27 with TRBJ1-1, with D possibly being TRBD1 (5 bases). The CDR3 is 15 amino acids. Per germline, CDR1 MNHEY and CDR2 SMNVEV (reference sequence). With 2 bases removed from V and 4 bases from J, the gap between germline ends came to 14 bases. The DNA for the CDR3 is TGTGCCAGCAGTTTAGTTCGGGGGATGAGCACTGAAGCTTTCTTT. Amino acid sequence: CASSLVRGMSTEAFF.

This sequence joins TRBV12-3 or TRBV12-4 and TRBJ2-3; D is uncertain. The length of the CDR3 is 15 residues. V was pared by 2 bases and J by 3 bases, with 12 bases between. The CDR3 reads CASSLSGTRTDTQYF. The CDR3 DNA is TGTGCCAGCAGTTTATCCGGAACACGGACAGATACGCAGTATTTT.

There are a few counts of this clonotype. The V and J genes are TRBV18 and TRBJ1-6; TRBD1 is a possible D gene (5 bases). Germline V gives CDR1 KGHSH, CDR2 LQKENI. Trimming cost V 7 bases and J 10 bases, with 17 bases left between them. This CDR3 has 14 amino acids. The CDR3: CASCDSPLGSPLHF. CDR3 in DNA: TGTGCCAGCTGCGACAGCCCCTTGGGCTCACCCCTCCACTTT.

This clonotype has a count of ten or more. This sequence joins TRBV7-9 and TRBJ1-3; the D gene is possibly TRBD1 (5 bases). Trimming removed 5 bases from V and 4 bases from J, with 27 bases in between. The CDR3 has 19 amino acids. Germline lookup yields CDR1 SEHNR and CDR2 FQNEAQ (reference sequence). This CDR3 reads CASSTQGVTGNSRGNTIYF. CDR3 sequence (DNA): TGTGCCAGCAGCACCCAGGGTGTCACCGGGAACTCGAGGGGAAACACCATATATTTT. The whole variable domain, filled in from reference TRBV7-9 and TRBJ1-3, reads DTGVSQNPRHKITKRGQNVTFRCDPISEHNRLYWYRQTLGQGPEFLTYFQNEAQLEKSRLLSDRFSAERPKGSFSTLEIQRTEQGDSAMYLCASSTQGVTGNSRGNTIYFGEGSWLTVV.

The chain is built from TRBV19 and TRBJ2-3; 9 bases match TRBD2. The J segment lost 3 bases and the V segment lost 5 bases, leaving 6 bases of the junction unmatched. Germline CDR1 is LNHDA and CDR2 is SQIVND (reference sequence). This CDR3 is 15 amino acids long. The CDR3 protein is CASSPRGGRTDTQYF. The CDR3 region has the DNA TGTGCCAGTAGTCCGCGGGGGGGCCGAACAGATACGCAGTATTTT.

This clonotype was recorded once. The chain links TRBV30 to TRBJ1-1, with 8 bases aligning to TRBD1. The CDR3 length is 13 residues. The V gene's germline CDR1 is GTSNPN and CDR2 SVGIG (reference sequence). Trimming removed 5 bases from V and 4 bases from J; junction bases left unmatched: 6. The DNA of the CDR3 is TGTGCCTGGGAACCTACAGGGGGCACTGAAGCTTTCTTT. Residues: CAWEPTGGTEAFF.

The CDR3 here is CAWSLQNSPLHF. Here the CDR3 DNA reads TGTGCCTGGAGTTTACAGAATTCACCCCTCCACTTT. This chain links TRBV30 with TRBJ1-6; D uncertain. Trimming removed 2 bases at V and 7 bases at J, with 6 bases between. The CDR3 contains 12 residues. Germline V gene lookup returns CDR1 GTSNPN and CDR2 SVGIG (reference sequence).

The CDR3, as DNA: TGCAGTGCTAGTTTAGGGGAGGGCTACACCTTC. Protein sequence: CSASLGEGYTF. This sequence joins TRBV20-1 and TRBJ1-2, with a possible D match to TRBD1 (5 bases). The length of the CDR3 is 11 residues. From germline, CDR1 is DFQATT and CDR2 SNEGSKA (reference sequence). V was shortened by 3 bases and J by 8 bases, with 10 bases between the two germline ends.

This clonotype was observed a handful of times. This chain links TRBV20-1 with TRBJ1-1, with 9 bases lining up with TRBD1. Germline V gene lookup returns CDR1 DFQATT and CDR2 SNEGSKA (reference sequence). The CDR3 sequence is 15 residues long. V shed 0 bases, J shed 4 bases, and the junction held 6 bases outside the gene matches. CDR3 sequence: CSARDFDRGGTEAFF. The CDR3 DNA reads TGCAGTGCTAGAGATTTTGACAGGGGGGGCACTGAAGCTTTCTTT.

This clonotype has more than one count but fewer than ten. The rearrangement joins TRBV5-4 to TRBJ2-3; no firm D call. Per the germline V gene, CDR1 is SGHNT and CDR2 is YYREEE (reference sequence). The CDR3 runs to 16 residues. V shed 5 bases and J shed 7 bases, with 23 bases lying between them. CDR3 residues: CASSHNPALKRNTQYF. The CDR3 bases are TGTGCCAGCAGTCACAACCCCGCCCTGAAGAGAAATACGCAGTATTTT.

This clonotype was observed a few times. J is TRBJ1-2 and V is TRBV19; 8 bases line up with TRBD1. This CDR3 region has 14 residues. Trimming at V came to 5 bases and at J to 6 bases, leaving 8 bases not matched to a gene. The germline V gene encodes CDR1 LNHDA and CDR2 SQIVND (reference sequence). The CDR3 spells CASSQAGTGDGYTF. In DNA form, the CDR3 reads TGTGCCAGTAGTCAGGCCGGGACAGGAGATGGCTACACCTTC.

A few counts support this clonotype. This rearrangement joins TRBV5-1 to TRBJ2-1, with D maybe TRBD2 (5 bases). CDR3 length: 12 residues. The V and J ends lost 3 bases and 10 bases respectively, with 11 bases between them. Germline V gene lookup returns CDR1 SGHRS and CDR2 YFSETQ. CDR3 loop: CASSSFSEEQFF. The DNA for the CDR3 is TGCGCCAGCAGCTCATTTAGCGAAGAGCAGTTCTTC.

This clonotype was counted between two and nine times. The chain is built from TRBV5-1 and TRBJ1-6; no reliable D call. The ends were cut back, 3 bases at V and 8 bases at J, with 6 bases in the middle. Per germline, CDR1 SGHRS and CDR2 YFSETQ. This CDR3 is 12 amino acids long. The CDR3 nucleotides read TGCGCCAGCAGCTCTAGTGATTCACCCCTCCACTTT. Translating it yields CASSSSDSPLHF.

This clonotype was recorded a few times. The gene calls are TRBV7-3 and TRBJ2-3; 10 nucleotides line up with TRBD2. J lost 4 bases, V lost 1 base, and 11 bases had no gene match. CDR3 length equals 18 residues. From germline, CDR1 is SGHTA and CDR2 FQGTGA. The CDR3 sequence: CASSLNSPAGGLADTQYF. CDR3 nucleotide sequence: TGTGCCAGCAGCTTAAACAGCCCAGCGGGGGGGCTCGCAGATACGCAGTATTTT.

This clonotype was seen only a few times. V usage is TRBV5-6 and J usage is TRBJ1-2; D is possibly TRBD1 (6 bases). Germline V CDR1 and CDR2: SGHDT, YYEEEE. Trimming left V 5 bases short and J 0 bases short, with 11 bases between. This CDR3 is built from 14 residues. Here the CDR3 reads CASRNRATNYGYTF. CDR3 nucleotide sequence: TGTGCCAGCAGAAACAGGGCCACTAACTATGGCTACACCTTC.

This clonotype came up many times. This rearrangement joins TRBV2 to TRBJ1-6; D not certain. This CDR3 contains 13 residues. CDR1 and CDR2 from the germline V gene are SNHLY and FYNNEI. The V end lost 11 bases, the J end lost 9 bases, and 17 bases lay between the germline ends. The CDR3 is CAGRASGSSPLHF. CDR3 bases: TGTGCCGGACGGGCCAGCGGAAGTTCACCCCTCCACTTT.

This clonotype was seen more than once but under ten times. This chain uses TRBV3-1 with TRBJ2-1; unclear D gene. Germline lookup yields CDR1 LGHDT and CDR2 YNNKEL (reference sequence). V was shortened by 0 bases and J by 8 bases, with 5 bases between the two germline ends. The CDR3 is made up of 12 amino acids. CDR3 in amino acids: CASSQDEHEQFF. The DNA of the CDR3 is TGTGCCAGCAGCCAAGATGAACATGAGCAGTTCTTC.

This clonotype was picked up a small number of times. The chain uses TRBV3-1 and TRBJ2-5; D gene uncertain. Germline V lookup: CDR1 LGHDT, CDR2 YNNKEL (reference sequence). CDR3 length: 12 residues. With 2 bases removed from V and 2 bases from J, the gap between germline ends came to 3 bases. In DNA form, the CDR3 reads TGTGCCAGCAGCCAAAGACAAGAGACCCAGTACTTC. It codes for CASSQRQETQYF.

This chain connects TRBV20-1 to TRBJ2-7; 10 nucleotides match TRBD2. The CDR3 is 14 residues long. In germline, CDR1 is DFQATT, CDR2 SNEGSKA (reference sequence). Trimming removed 5 bases from V and 2 bases from J; junction bases left unmatched: 6. CDR3 nucleotides: TGCAGTGCTTGGCTAGCGGGGGTTACCTACGAGCAGTACTTC. Protein: CSAWLAGVTYEQYF.

The V and J genes are TRBV19 and TRBJ2-1, with TRBD1 identical over 7 bases. J gave up 2 bases and V 7 bases, and 5 bases lay outside the gene matches. The CDR3 covers 14 residues. Germline assignment: CDR1 LNHDA and CDR2 SQIVND (reference sequence). The CDR3 DNA is TGTGCCAGTACCGCCGGGACAGCCTACAATGAGCAGTTCTTC. The encoded protein is CASTAGTAYNEQFF. Complete variable domain (other parts from reference TRBV19 and TRBJ2-1): DGGITQSPKYLFRKEGQNVTLSCEQNLNHDAMYWYRQDPGQGLRLIYYSQIVNDFQKGDIAEGYSVSREKKESFPLTVTSAQKNPTAFYLCASTAGTAYNEQFFGPGTRLTVL.

The chain has TRBV6-2 or TRBV6-3 and TRBJ2-1; D gene unclear. Germline V gene lookup returns CDR1 MNHEY and CDR2 SVGEGT. The CDR3 is made up of 14 amino acids. Trimming left V 6 bases short and J 8 bases short, with 17 bases between. CDR3 amino acids: CASRPDPQPYEQFF. CDR3 DNA sequence: TGTGCCAGCAGGCCGGACCCACAACCCTATGAGCAGTTCTTC.

CDR3 protein: CASSRETNEQFF. DNA for the CDR3: TGTGCCAGCTCACGGGAGACCAATGAGCAGTTCTTC. The chain employs TRBV18 and TRBJ2-1, with D perhaps TRBD2 (5 bases). Looked up from germline, CDR1 is KGHSH and CDR2 is LQKENI. This CDR3 spans 12 amino acids. Trimming took off 4 bases at V and 6 bases at J, with 7 bases between the two ends. The full variable domain, in which reference TRBV18 and TRBJ2-1 provide the parts outside the CDR3, is NAGVMQNPRHLVRRRGQEARLRCSPMKGHSHVYWYRQLPEEGLKFMVYLQKENIIDESGMPKERFSAEFPKEGPSILRIQQVVRGDSAAYFCASSRETNEQFFGPGTRLTVL.